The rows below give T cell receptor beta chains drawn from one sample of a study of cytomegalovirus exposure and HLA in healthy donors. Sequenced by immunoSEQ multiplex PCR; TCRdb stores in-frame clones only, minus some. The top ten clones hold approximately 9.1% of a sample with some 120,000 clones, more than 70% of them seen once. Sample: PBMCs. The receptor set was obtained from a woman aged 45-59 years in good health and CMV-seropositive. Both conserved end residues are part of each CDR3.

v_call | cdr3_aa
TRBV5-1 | CASSQVASGGAQETQYF
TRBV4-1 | CASSQGRGGGSYNEQFF
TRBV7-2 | CASSLEPRGSYEQYF
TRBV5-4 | CASSRTSERDNEQFF
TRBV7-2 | CASSPGPMYIYGYTF
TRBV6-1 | CASSEQPPSGAGVQPQHF
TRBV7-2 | CASRKWGGSGGAGYNEQFF
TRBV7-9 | CASSLGSGRGGYTF
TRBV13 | CASQPGGFTEAFF
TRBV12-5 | CASGPGTGPFTDTQYF
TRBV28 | CASSNGQGSYEQYF
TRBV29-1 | CSVEPQGNEQFF
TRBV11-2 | CASSWGSGGSQETQYF
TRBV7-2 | CASSLRTSGRETQYF
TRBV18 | CASSPTSGGIRNNEQFF
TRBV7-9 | CSSSAPYEQYF
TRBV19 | CASRQRTYGYTF
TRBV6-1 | CASSEYRDTEAFF
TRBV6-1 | CASSELTSGDYNEQFF
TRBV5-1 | CASSLGPGQAFTDTQYF
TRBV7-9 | CASSPFNPGQSYGYTF
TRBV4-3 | CASSQAPSGGEPQHF
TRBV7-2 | CASSLAQGSLPQPQHF
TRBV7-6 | CASSTGTNTEAFF
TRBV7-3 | CASSTGQGNEQFF
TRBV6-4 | CASSDSSGGATDTQYF
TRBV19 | CASSSPPPGLAGGFSYTGELFF